This T cell receptor (beta chain) originates from a study of radiotherapy plus CTLA-4 blockade in lung cancer. About the research overall: Across the patients, objective responses occurred in approximately 19%, and disease control in roughly 30%. The study, taken as a whole, reports: Some TCR clones had been derived from tumors. These clones expanded in peripheral blood after radiotherapy plus ipilimumab.

Only in-frame clones appear in the TCRdb table, and some are missing; sequencing was by immunoSEQ multiplex PCR. The sample comprises about 51,000 clones, roughly 77% of which are singletons, and 8.5% rests with the top ten. In regard to this clone: Its antigen is unidentified.

Chemo-refractory metastatic non-small-cell lung cancer patients underwent focal radiation alongside CTLA-4 blockade with ipilimumab. With V trimmed by 7 bases and J by 5 bases, 16 bases remained unmatched. Germline values: CDR1 LNHDA, CDR2 SQIVND (reference sequence). The length of the CDR3 is 16 residues. This clonotype was obtained from a human donor with non-small cell lung cancer who had a complete response to radiotherapy plus ipilimumab. Here the sequenced sample was peripheral blood, taken from a patient treated with radiotherapy plus ipilimumab. The J gene is TRBJ1-2, the V gene TRBV19; TRBD1 aligns across 7 bases. In nucleotides, the CDR3 is TGTGCCAGTACCCCGGGACAGAGATTAACTTCATATGGCTACACCTTC. Translated, it gives CASTPGQRLTSYGYTF.